This T cell receptor (beta chain) was found in a study of T cell responses to AZD1222 COVID-19 vaccine (dated by TCRdb to about 2021). For the study in its entirety: AZD1222 recipients with second doses at about 4 weeks or about 12 weeks were pooled, because spike-specific TCR depth and breadth did not differ between schedules. Trial participants were enrolled by age into subgroups of 18-55, 56-69 and 70-plus years, and about 150, 27 and 61 TCR-sequenced participants, respectively, were included in these subgroups. A total of under 250 trial participants underwent TCR sequencing, of whom 200 to 220 had received two doses of AZD1222 and about 26 had received two doses of the MenACWY control vaccine. Study-level results and caveats: Because no samples from the day 14 peak response were available, repertoires could be characterized only after the peak T cell response. Reportedly, almost half of the unique spike-specific TCRs recognized epitopes lying outside the regions that are mutated in the B.1.351 and B.1.1.7 variants. Participants were mostly white British, with more females than males. The authors suggested clonal diversity may have been underestimated. The whole spike protein was spanned by vaccine-associated CD4 TCRs, and dominant responses were seen in regions 160-218 and 743-854. Conclusions about previously exposed vaccinees are limited, since just a handful of AZD1222 recipients were seropositive for SARS-CoV-2 at baseline. In the small 56-69-year group, the increase in depth fell short of significance, most likely because of low power. Spike-specific TCR breadth and depth rose significantly after two AZD1222 doses compared with day 0 and with MenACWY recipients.

The CDR3 measures 15 amino acids from cysteine to phenylalanine. CDR3 DNA only is kept here, 45 bases in frame from base 1. CDR1 and CDR2 were assigned from the germline V gene as SGHRS and YFSETQ. For this chain, trimming is 4 bases at the V end and 5 bases at the J end, and the number of junction bases without a gene match is 9. Explained via the paper, the time point label denotes: baseline before first vaccination. Vaccinee samples came from UK trials COV001 and COV002, including a single-blind randomized controlled phase 2/3 trial of AZD1222 (ChAdOx1 nCoV-19) in healthy adults. For TCRbeta chain sequencing, PBMC samples were collected from trial participants at day 0 and at day 28 after the second dose. The CDR3 regions of human TCRbeta chains were subjected to immunosequencing. Per the original workflow: TCRs in the repertoires were compared against a reference library of SARS-CoV-2-specific TCRs that had been generated with the MIRA antigen-specificity platform. Breadth was defined as the fraction of unique TCRs that were SARS-CoV-2-associated, and depth was defined as the fraction of total T cells that were SARS-CoV-2-associated. Using the MIRA data, every spike-specific TCR was mapped to the spike region that the TCR reacted to and assigned to either a CD4 or a CD8 class. Log10-transformed breadth and depth values were compared by one-way ANOVA with Sidak's multiple comparisons tests. This immuneACCESS table, as held by TCRdb, lists in-frame sequences with V and J called but not all clones. Of the missing ones, under half trace to an unresolved V gene in checked studies; the others have no known cause. The V and J calls and clone size come from that table; D and trimming were worked out from the DNA. In this sample the table shows around 110,000 clones, just over 85% of which occur a single time. Of the sample, about 10% falls within the top ten clones.

On this clone itself: Its antigen specificity is not known. No base quality values were provided; no much bigger clone lies one nucleotide off.

The TCR comes from an adult in good health. The sequences come from peripheral blood, collected on day 0 of AZD1222 vaccination. The V gene is TRBV5-1 and the J gene is TRBJ2-5; the junction holds 9 bases that match TRBD1. The bases are TGCGCCAGCAGCCCCCTGGGACAGGGAGGGGAGACCCAGTACTTC. Its translation reads: CASSPLGQGGETQYF.